The clone carrying this T cell receptor (beta chain) has just a few counts. Its antigen is undetermined. Germline CDR1 is SGHRS and CDR2 is YFSETQ. CDR3 length equals 15 residues. V lost 3 bases and J 2 bases, leaving 15 bases between the germline ends. The record originates from a study of response to subunit inactivated influenza vaccine. Using its own MiXCR run on the RT-PCR reads, TCRdb lists one record per CDR3 protein. Of approximately 500,000 distinct CDR3 sequences in the sample, 10% to 15% were seen once. Overall study findings and caveats: The authors suggested that few new T cells are recruited per seasonal influenza vaccination.

This clonotype was sampled from a man aged 50 to 60 who received an inactivated influenza vaccine. V usage is TRBV5-1 and J usage is TRBJ2-7, with D perhaps given as TRBD1 or TRBD2 (5 bases each). The sample here was PBMCs from blood, taken about 40 days after vaccination. Here the CDR3 reads CASSSSSGATYEQYF. In DNA, the CDR3 is TGCGCCAGCAGCTCCTCCTCCGGGGCCACCTACGAGCAGTACTTC.